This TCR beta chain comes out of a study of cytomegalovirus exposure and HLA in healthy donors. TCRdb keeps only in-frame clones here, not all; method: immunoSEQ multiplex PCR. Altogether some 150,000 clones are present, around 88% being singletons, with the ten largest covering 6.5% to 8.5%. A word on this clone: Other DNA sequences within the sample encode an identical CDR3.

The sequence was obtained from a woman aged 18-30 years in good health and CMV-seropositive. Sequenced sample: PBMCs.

The CDR3 loop is CASRQNYGYTF. The DNA of the CDR3 is TGTGCCAGTCGACAGAACTATGGCTACACCTTC. The chain has TRBV6-5 and TRBJ1-2; D is possibly TRBD1 (5 bases). V lost 9 bases and J 2 bases, leaving 7 bases between the germline ends. Germline loops: CDR1 MNHEY, CDR2 SVGAGI. CDR3 size: 11 residues.